One and the same sample provided the 23 T cell receptor beta chains below, sequenced in a study of cytomegalovirus exposure and HLA in healthy donors. Primers for the PCR totalled 60 Vbeta and 13 Jbeta. Generated by immunoSEQ multiplex PCR, the TCRdb table keeps only in-frame clones and is missing some. This sample has about 130,000 clones, with over 70% found just once. Sample: PBMCs. The receptor source for this set is a man aged 40-49 years in good health and CMV-seropositive.

The chain couples TRBV6-5 to TRBJ1-3, with a weak D call TRBD1 (6 bases). The CDR3 is made up of 15 amino acids. Germline V gene sequence: CDR1 MNHEY, CDR2 SVGAGI. With 7 bases removed from V and 0 bases from J, the gap between germline ends came to 13 bases. The chain's CDR3 is CASKIQGSSGNTIYF. Written as DNA, the CDR3 is TGTGCCAGCAAAATACAGGGTTCCTCTGGAAACACCATATATTTT.

The chain joins TRBV19 to TRBJ1-4; tentatively, D is TRBD1 (5 bases). The V and J ends lost 8 bases and 5 bases respectively, with 15 bases between them. The germline CDR1 and CDR2 sequences are LNHDA and SQIVND (reference sequence). The CDR3 covers 14 residues. CDR3 nucleotides: TGTGCCAGTTGCCCCGGACATCGAAATGAAAAACTGTTTTTT. This translates into CASCPGHRNEKLFF. Full variable domain (outside the CDR3, taken from reference TRBV19 and TRBJ1-4): DGGITQSPKYLFRKEGQNVTLSCEQNLNHDAMYWYRQDPGQGLRLIYYSQIVNDFQKGDIAEGYSVSREKKESFPLTVTSAQKNPTAFYLCASCPGHRNEKLFFGSGTQLSVL.

This clone turned up a few times. The chain recombines TRBV28 with TRBJ2-3, with 14 bases identical to TRBD2. V shed 8 bases and J 6 bases; nucleotides not matched to a gene: 7. This CDR3 region has 15 residues. Germline V lookup: CDR1 MDHEN, CDR2 SYDVKM. As DNA, the CDR3 is TGTGCCAGCCGGAGACTAGCGGGAGGGCCTGATACGCAGTATTTT. Encoded protein: CASRRLAGGPDTQYF.

The genes are TRBV11-2 and TRBJ2-1; a weak D match, TRBD1 (6 bases). Trimming pared 5 bases from V and 9 bases from J, leaving 14 bases between. The CDR3 is made up of 13 amino acids. From germline, CDR1 is SGHAT and CDR2 FQNNGV. The CDR3 loop is CASSPTGTGEQFF. CDR3 coding DNA: TGTGCCAGCAGCCCGACAGGAACAGGTGAGCAGTTCTTC.

This chain links TRBV2 with TRBJ2-5; 8 bases align to TRBD1. CDR1 and CDR2 from the germline V gene are SNHLY and FYNNEI. Losses at the gene ends were 7 bases for V and 0 bases for J; bases not matched to a gene: 4. This CDR3 has 14 residues. In DNA form, the CDR3 reads TGTGCCAGCACCCGGGACAGGTACCAAGAGACCCAGTACTTC. Its translation is CASTRDRYQETQYF. Together with reference TRBV2 and TRBJ2-5, the CDR3 gives the full variable domain: EPEVTQTPSHQVTQMGQEVILRCVPISNHLYFYWYRQILGQKVEFLVSFYNNEISEKSEIFDDQFSVERPDGSNFTLKIRSTKLEDSAMYFCASTRDRYQETQYFGPGTRLLVL.

This clone was observed a few times. This rearrangement joins TRBV4-1 to TRBJ1-5, with D maybe TRBD1 (6 bases). V lost 1 base and J lost 5, with 6 bases in between. Germline V gene sequence: CDR1 MGHRA, CDR2 YSYEKL. This CDR3 comprises 13 residues. The CDR3 region is CASSQGTDQPQHF. DNA of the CDR3: TGCGCCAGCAGCCAAGGGACAGATCAGCCCCAGCATTTT.

The rearrangement links TRBV4-3 to TRBJ2-1; TRBD2 is a possible D gene (5 bases). The CDR3 is made up of 18 amino acids. V lost 0 bases and J 0 bases, leaving 15 bases between the germline ends. Germline V gene data show CDR1 as LGHNA and CDR2 as YSLEER. The CDR3 reads CASSQDPGGSSSYNEQFF. The CDR3 nucleotides read TGCGCCAGCAGCCAAGATCCAGGAGGATCGAGCTCCTACAATGAGCAGTTCTTC.

This rearrangement joins TRBV6-5 to TRBJ2-2; weak D call: TRBD1 (6 bases). CDR1 and CDR2 (germline): MNHEY, SVGAGI. V was cut by 6 bases and J by 6 bases, with 17 bases left in between. This CDR3 is 15 amino acids long. The CDR3 DNA is TGTGCCAGCAGCCTACTAGGGGGTGGGGCCGGGGAGCTGTTTTTT. Its protein is CASSLLGGGAGELFF.

This clone was observed a single time. The CDR3 protein is CASSPPQRGEQFF. The DNA of the CDR3 is TGTGCCAGCAGTCCCCCCCAGCGTGGTGAGCAGTTCTTC. This chain connects TRBV6-5 to TRBJ2-1; no clear D gene. V was trimmed by 5 bases and J by 9 bases, leaving 14 bases between them. This CDR3 has 13 residues. The germline CDR1 and CDR2 sequences are MNHEY and SVGAGI.

Notes on this clone: Additional DNA sequences in this sample encode the identical CDR3. The chain carries TRBV19 and TRBJ1-2; 7 bases line up with TRBD1. The length of the CDR3 is 14 residues. Trimming removed 2 bases from V and 0 bases from J; junction bases left unmatched: 0. Germline V lookup: CDR1 LNHDA, CDR2 SQIVND (reference sequence). CDR3 nucleotides: TGTGCCAGTAGTATACAGGGGGCTAACTATGGCTACACCTTC. Protein product: CASSIQGANYGYTF.

This clone was found a few times. J is TRBJ2-1 and V is TRBV11-2; maybe TRBD1 (6 bases). With 4 bases removed from V and 10 bases from J, the gap between germline ends came to 11 bases. The CDR3 runs to 12 residues. The germline V gene has CDR1 SGHAT and CDR2 FQNNGV. CDR3 protein: CASSSRQVEQFF. CDR3 sequence (DNA): TGTGCCAGCAGCTCTAGACAGGTCGAGCAGTTCTTC.

This chain connects TRBV9 to TRBJ2-1; 9 positions match TRBD1. Germline CDR1 is SGDLS and CDR2 is YYNGEE. Germline trimming cut 5 bases from V and 9 bases from J; bases unmatched to any gene: 9. The CDR3 is 14 residues long. The DNA for the CDR3 is TGTGCCAGCAGAGCCGGGACAGGGCTGGTTGAGCAGTTCTTC. Translation gives CASRAGTGLVEQFF. The variable domain in full, completed from reference TRBV9 and TRBJ2-1, reads DSGVTQTPKHLITATGQRVTLRCSPRSGDLSVYWYQQSLDQGLQFLIQYYNGEERAKGNILERFSAQQFPDLHSELNLSSLELGDSALYFCASRAGTGLVEQFFGPGTRLTVL.

The chain couples TRBV29-1 to TRBJ2-6, with D maybe TRBD2 (6 bases). The V gene lost 5 bases and the J gene lost 4 bases, with 12 bases spanning the gap. Germline CDR1 reads SQVTM; CDR2 reads ANQGSEA. This CDR3 is 14 amino acids long. The CDR3 loop is CSVSGFVGANVLTF. CDR3 DNA sequence: TGCAGCGTTAGCGGGTTCGTAGGGGCCAACGTCCTGACTTTC.

The chain combines TRBV6-6 with TRBJ1-6; D remains ambiguous. The CDR3 has 12 amino acids. The V and J ends lost 6 bases and 8 bases respectively, with 8 bases between them. Germline values: CDR1 MNHNY, CDR2 SVGAGI (reference sequence). In nucleotides, the CDR3 is TGTGCCAGCAGCTCCTCCGATTCACCCCTCCACTTT. Protein sequence: CASSSSDSPLHF.

The CDR3 bases are TGTGCCAGCAGCCCTAAGAGTAGGAACACTGAAGCTTTCTTT. Protein sequence: CASSPKSRNTEAFF. The rearrangement links TRBV5-4 to TRBJ1-1; no reliable D call. This CDR3 is 14 amino acids long. The V and J ends lost 4 bases and 1 base respectively, with 11 bases between them. In germline, CDR1 is SGHNT, CDR2 YYREEE (reference sequence).

This chain connects TRBV29-1 to TRBJ1-1; TRBD1 aligns across 9 bases. CDR1 and CDR2 (germline): SQVTM, ANQGSEA. The V and J ends lost 4 bases and 4 bases, in that order; junction bases with no gene match: 4. This CDR3 is built from 13 residues. CDR3 region: CSVAPTGGTEAFF. CDR3 nucleotide sequence: TGCAGCGTTGCTCCGACAGGGGGCACTGAAGCTTTCTTT.

The V gene is TRBV27, the J gene TRBJ1-5, with TRBD1 identical over 7 bases. Germline V lookup: CDR1 MNHEY, CDR2 SMNVEV (reference sequence). The CDR3 totals 16 residues. V lost 3 bases, J lost 1 base, and 6 bases stayed unmatched. The CDR3 loop is CASSFYRGSSNQPQHF. The CDR3 DNA follows: TGTGCCAGCAGTTTCTACAGGGGATCGAGCAATCAGCCCCAGCATTTT.

The chain employs TRBV7-9 and TRBJ2-4; D may be TRBD1 (5 bases). CDR3 size: 13 residues. V was clipped by 1 base and J by 15 bases, with 16 bases between them. Germline V gene sequence: CDR1 SEHNR, CDR2 FQNEAQ (reference sequence). The CDR3 DNA reads TGTGCCAGCAGCTTAGTGAGTTTTGGGGCGAGGTACTTC. This sequence encodes CASSLVSFGARYF.

The V gene is TRBV6-1, the J gene TRBJ1-3, with no clear D. V was pared by 6 bases and J by 0 bases, with 9 bases between. The CDR3 totals 14 residues. CDR1 is MNHNS and CDR2 is SASEGT in the germline V gene. In nucleotides, the CDR3 is TGTGCCAGCAGACCCGGGATCTCTGGAAACACCATATATTTT. It specifies CASRPGISGNTIYF.

J is TRBJ1-1 and V is TRBV19; no clear D gene. There are 15 residues in the CDR3. Trimming shortened V by 1 base and J by 1 base, and 10 bases separated the two germline ends. Germline V gives CDR1 LNHDA, CDR2 SQIVND (reference sequence). CDR3 coding DNA: TGTGCCAGTAGTATAGTTCACGGGGAGAACACTGAAGCTTTCTTT. Translating it yields CASSIVHGENTEAFF.

The J gene is TRBJ2-1, the V gene TRBV6-1; 7 bases line up with TRBD2. The V segment lost 2 bases and the J segment 6 bases; nucleotides outside the gene matches: 7. The CDR3 is made up of 15 amino acids. Germline CDR1 MNHNS, CDR2 SASEGT. The DNA for the CDR3 is TGTGCCAGCAGTGAATGGGGAGGGTCAGGCAATGAGCAGTTCTTC. This translates into CASSEWGGSGNEQFF.

The rearrangement uses TRBV29-1 and TRBJ1-2; 10 nucleotides line up with TRBD1. J was trimmed by 8 bases and V by 2 bases; bases with no gene match: 5. Germline lookup yields CDR1 SQVTM and CDR2 ANQGSEA. The CDR3 totals 13 residues. The CDR3: CSVELDRGAGYTF. The DNA for the CDR3 is TGCAGCGTTGAACTGGACAGGGGGGCCGGCTACACCTTC.

The chain couples TRBV10-3 to TRBJ1-1; no reliable D call. V was cut by 3 bases and J by 5 bases, with 4 bases left in between. CDR3 length: 11 amino acids. The germline V gene encodes CDR1 ENHRY and CDR2 SYGVKD. CDR3 DNA: TGTGCCATCAGTGACGGGACTGAAGCTTTCTTT. This gives the protein CAISDGTEAFF.